The 21 T cell receptor beta chains presented below share a single source sample, sequenced in a study of blood T cell repertoires in COVID-19 (dated by TCRdb to about 2020). The library was prepared using the immunoSEQ multiplex PCR assay. TCRdb took over this immuneACCESS table, retaining in-frame rearrangements with V and J assigned. Such tables are incomplete; in checked studies, under half of the missing clones stem from an unresolved V gene, and the remainder is unexplained. This sample lists 90,000 to 100,000 clones; roughly 88% were detected once. The ten largest make up roughly 12% of the sample. Sequencing was performed on peripheral blood. These receptors came from a human donor in a cohort sampled during active COVID-19.

This clone was counted between two and nine times. This chain connects TRBV30 to TRBJ1-5, with a weak D call TRBD1 (5 bases). Germline-derived CDR1 and CDR2 are GTSNPN and SVGIG (reference sequence). Between the trimmed V and J ends, which lost 0 bases and 5 bases, there was a span of 8 bases. This CDR3 comprises 13 residues. The CDR3 DNA follows: TGTGCCTGGAGTGTAGGGGATCATCAGCCCCAGCATTTT. Translated: CAWSVGDHQPQHF.

The rearrangement uses TRBV4-3 and TRBJ2-4, with D possibly TRBD1 on 5 matching bases. The CDR3 covers 14 residues. CDR1 and CDR2 (germline): LGHNA, YSLEER. V shed 0 bases and J shed 9 bases, with 12 bases lying between them. In DNA, the CDR3 is TGCGCCAGCAGCCAAGAACGACAGTTGGGCATTCAGTACTTC. This encodes CASSQERQLGIQYF.

The J gene is TRBJ2-3, the V gene TRBV7-2, with TRBD2 identical over 15 bases. The J segment lost 5 bases and the V segment lost 5 bases, leaving 8 bases of the junction unmatched. Germline CDR1 SGHTA, CDR2 FQGNSA. The CDR3 runs to 17 residues. The CDR3 sequence is CASSQGLAGGGGDTQYF. The CDR3, as DNA: TGTGCCAGCAGCCAGGGACTAGCGGGAGGAGGAGGAGATACGCAGTATTTT.

The chain couples TRBV5-1 to TRBJ2-5; 8 bases map to TRBD1. Losses at the gene ends were 3 bases for V and 2 bases for J; bases not matched to a gene: 6. The CDR3 has 15 residues. The V gene's germline CDR1 is SGHRS and CDR2 YFSETQ. The CDR3 DNA reads as TGCGCCAGCAGCTCGAGGACAGGGTGGCAAGAGACCCAGTACTTC. This encodes CASSSRTGWQETQYF. The full variable domain, with the rest looked up from reference TRBV5-1 and TRBJ2-5, is KAGVTQTPRYLIKTRGQQVTLSCSPISGHRSVSWYQQTPGQGLQFLFEYFSETQRNKGNFPGRFSGRQFSNSRSEMNVSTLELGDSALYLCASSSRTGWQETQYFGPGTRLLVL.

The chain carries TRBV7-8 and TRBJ2-7; TRBD1 matches at 7 bases. The CDR3 loop spans 13 amino acids. CDR1 SGHVS and CDR2 FQNEAQ come from the germline V gene. J was trimmed by 10 bases and V by 1 base; bases with no gene match: 7. CDR3 protein: CASSLVDRRSQYF. CDR3 nucleotides: TGTGCCAGCAGCTTAGTGGACAGGCGTAGCCAGTACTTC.

V and J are TRBV28 and TRBJ2-3, with D perhaps matching TRBD2 (6 bases). Germline V lookup: CDR1 MDHEN, CDR2 SYDVKM. This CDR3 is built from 16 residues. V was pared by 5 bases and J by 2 bases, with 17 bases between. The CDR3 DNA is TGTGCCAGCAGTCCCCACCGACTAGTATTCACAGATACGCAGTATTTT. It codes for CASSPHRLVFTDTQYF.

This sequence joins TRBV24-1 and TRBJ1-4; 10 bases map to TRBD1. The CDR3 covers 15 residues. J was trimmed by 6 bases and V by 2 bases; bases with no gene match: 2. The germline CDR1 and CDR2 sequences are KGHDR and SFDVKD. The CDR3 loop reads CATSDSGTGDEKLFF. CDR3 nucleotide sequence: TGTGCCACCAGTGATTCCGGGACAGGGGATGAAAAACTGTTTTTT.

V and J are TRBV7-2 and TRBJ2-1; D ambiguous. This CDR3 has 11 amino acids. Germline V gives CDR1 SGHTA, CDR2 FQGNSA. The V gene lost 2 bases and the J gene lost 7 bases, with 3 bases spanning the gap. This chain's CDR3 is CASSLLNEQFF. The CDR3 DNA reads as TGTGCCAGCAGCTTACTAAATGAGCAGTTCTTC.

The V and J genes are TRBV19 and TRBJ1-5; D unresolved. The CDR3 covers 18 residues. The V and J ends lost 1 base and 9 bases respectively, with 25 bases between them. Per the germline V gene, CDR1 is LNHDA and CDR2 is SQIVND (reference sequence). CDR3 sequence: CASSIGEAEPVGKRPQHF. The CDR3 DNA reads TGTGCCAGTAGTATAGGGGAGGCAGAACCGGTAGGAAAAAGGCCCCAGCATTTT.

The rearrangement uses TRBV7-9 and TRBJ1-1; TRBD1 aligns across 8 bases. CDR1 SEHNR and CDR2 FQNEAQ come from the germline V gene (reference sequence). CDR3 length equals 13 residues. The V gene end was trimmed by 5 bases and the J gene end by 6 bases; junction bases not matched to a gene: 5. The CDR3 spells CASSLPDRAEAFF. The CDR3 DNA reads TGTGCCAGCAGCCTTCCGGACAGGGCTGAAGCTTTCTTT.

The rearrangement joins TRBV29-1 to TRBJ2-3; 7 nucleotides line up with TRBD1. The CDR3 contains 16 residues. The ends lost 6 bases at V and 5 bases at J; junction bases unmatched: 17. From germline, CDR1 is SQVTM and CDR2 ANQGSEA. CDR3 residues: CSVNPHRGYLGDTQYF. The DNA of the CDR3 is TGCAGCGTGAATCCCCACAGGGGATATCTTGGAGATACGCAGTATTTT.

The chain employs TRBV12-5 and TRBJ1-5, with a weak D call TRBD1 (5 bases). The V gene lost 1 base and the J gene lost 7 bases, with 5 bases spanning the gap. CDR1 and CDR2 from the germline V gene are LGHNT and FRNRAP. This CDR3 contains 12 residues. As DNA, the CDR3 is TGTGCTAGTGGTTTGGAGGGGCAGCCCCAGCATTTT. Translating gives CASGLEGQPQHF. The full variable domain, with the rest looked up from reference TRBV12-5 and TRBJ1-5, is DARVTQTPRHKVTEMGQEVTMRCQPILGHNTVFWYRQTMMQGLELLAYFRNRAPLDDSGMPKDRFSAEMPDATLATLKIQPSEPRDSAVYFCASGLEGQPQHFGDGTRLSIL.

The table lists this clone with a few counts. The chain is built from TRBV9 and TRBJ2-7, with D possibly being TRBD2 (5 bases). V was cut by 4 bases and J by 6 bases, with 20 bases left in between. From germline, CDR1 is SGDLS and CDR2 YYNGEE. The CDR3 sequence is 15 residues long. For the CDR3, the DNA is TGTGCCAGCAGCCCCCATCTACGGGATTGGAGCGAGCAGTACTTC. This translates into CASSPHLRDWSEQYF.

V and J are TRBV5-8 and TRBJ2-1, with TRBD2 matching over 9 bases. CDR1 is SGHTS, CDR2 YDEGEE, per germline. The CDR3 runs to 15 residues. Trimming removed 3 bases from V and 4 bases from J; junction bases left unmatched: 5. The CDR3 reads CASSSGLAAYNEQFF. The CDR3 coding sequence is TGTGCCAGCAGCTCGGGACTAGCAGCATACAATGAGCAGTTCTTC.

This chain uses TRBV28 with TRBJ2-3; tentatively, D is TRBD1 (5 bases). Germline-derived CDR1 and CDR2 are MDHEN and SYDVKM. Trimming stripped 7 bases from V and 1 base from J, with 15 bases between. The CDR3 covers 15 residues. CDR3 sequence reads: CASTPRGLRTDTQYF. CDR3 coding DNA: TGTGCCAGCACCCCAAGGGGATTGCGCACAGATACGCAGTATTTT.

The V call is TRBV5-5, the J call TRBJ1-5; the match to TRBD1 covers 7 bases. J gave up 4 bases and V 2 bases, and 9 bases lay outside the gene matches. The CDR3 extends over 16 amino acids. From germline, CDR1 is SGHKS and CDR2 YYEKEE (reference sequence). The CDR3 bases are TGTGCCAGCAGCTTACCCGGGACAGCTAGTAATCAGCCCCAGCATTTT. Translating gives CASSLPGTASNQPQHF.

This clone has just one count. The chain has TRBV19 and TRBJ2-3; D unresolved. CDR3 length: 11 amino acids. Germline CDR1 reads LNHDA; CDR2 reads SQIVND (reference sequence). Trimming left V 7 bases short and J 5 bases short, with 7 bases between. The CDR3 protein is CASKIGDTQYF. The CDR3 DNA reads as TGTGCCAGTAAGATCGGAGATACGCAGTATTTT.

Written as DNA, the CDR3 is TGTGCCAGCAGTTTTATAATAGGGACAGGGGAGGGGGAGCAGTACTTC. Its protein product is CASSFIIGTGEGEQYF. The chain carries TRBV28 and TRBJ2-7; 10 positions match TRBD1. The CDR3 totals 16 residues. Trimming cost V 3 bases and J 7 bases; bases outside gene matches: 12. Germline V gives CDR1 MDHEN, CDR2 SYDVKM. The full variable domain, in which reference TRBV28 and TRBJ2-7 provide the parts outside the CDR3, is DVKVTQSSRYLVKRTGEKVFLECVQDMDHENMFWYRQDPGLGLRLIYFSYDVKMKEKGDIPEGYSVSREKKERFSLILESASTNQTSMYLCASSFIIGTGEGEQYFGPGTRLTVT.

The chain combines TRBV14 with TRBJ2-1, with a weak D call TRBD2 (5 bases). Germline V lookup: CDR1 SGHDN, CDR2 FVKESK. The CDR3 consists of 15 residues. V was shortened by 0 bases and J by 6 bases, with 12 bases between the two germline ends. CDR3 bases: TGTGCCAGCAGCCAAGATTGGCCTAGCCTCAATGAGCAGTTCTTC. Translating gives CASSQDWPSLNEQFF.

This clone appeared a few times. The chain uses TRBV5-1 and TRBJ2-1; 11 bases are shared with TRBD2. This CDR3 spans 15 amino acids. The germline CDR1 and CDR2 sequences are SGHRS and YFSETQ. V lost 4 bases, J lost 8 bases, and 8 bases stayed unmatched. For the CDR3, the DNA is TGCGCCAGCAGCACCACTAGCGGGAGTCTTTATGAGCAGTTCTTC. Protein product: CASSTTSGSLYEQFF.

This chain uses TRBV19 with TRBJ1-2; TRBD1 matches at 7 bases. Unmatched junction bases numbered 6, after V lost 4 bases and J lost 4 bases. The CDR3 runs to 14 residues. Germline V lookup: CDR1 LNHDA, CDR2 SQIVND (reference sequence). The CDR3 loop is CASSTRQGTYGYTF. The CDR3, as DNA: TGTGCCAGTAGTACTAGACAGGGAACCTATGGCTACACCTTC.